This T cell receptor (beta chain) originates from a study of CD8 T cells in Susac syndrome (dated by TCRdb to between 2017 and 2020). About the full investigation: Whether CD8+ T cell activation and differentiation in Susac syndrome was antigen driven was tested using repertoire sequencing.

Including cysteine and phenylalanine, the CDR3 has 15 amino acids. Kept here is only the CDR3 DNA, which spans 45 bases and is read in frame from base 1. As encoded in the germline V gene, CDR1 is ENHRY while CDR2 is SYGVKD. The junction carries 13 bases between V and J, which are trimmed by 0 bases and 5 bases respectively. About this clonotype: No antigen is known for it. No base-level quality is on record; no much larger clone is a single base apart.

RNA was extracted using the RNeasy kit, and roughly 0.5 to 1 ug of the RNA was reverse transcribed with random hexamers. The immunoSEQ multiplex PCR assay, which covers 54 Vbeta and 13 Jbeta segments, was used to amplify TCR beta CDR3 regions. Bias from PCR amplification was corrected by using a synthetic template baseline for primer optimization and for computational correction. The paper's processing steps were these. Reads were assigned to V, D and J genes according to IMGT and analyzed in immunoSEQ Analyzer, with only productive sequences retained. Clonality was calculated as one minus the Shannon entropy normalized by log2 of the number of productive unique sequences. Public and private clones were assessed among the 100 most prevalent clones of each patient and control. Clones were defined as Susac-specific if absent from the healthy and MS cohorts, from over a thousand published viral clones and from other ImmuneACCESS disease sequences. TCRdb handled the public reads itself, with Q25 trimming in fastp and clone calling in MiXCR, and kept productive beta chains. Every CDR3 protein is listed once, alongside the most common genes and DNA of its rows. Here the V and J calls rest on TCRdb's processing, not on the authors' analysis. The sample profile shows 100,000 to 150,000 distinct CDR3 sequences; about 95% of them were found once. Of the sample, 0.12% falls within the top ten clones.

General findings and caveats noted by the study authors: The TCR sequencing and HLA analysis was acknowledged to have included a relatively small number of individuals.

High-throughput TCR beta sequencing profiled peripheral blood CD8+ and CD4+ T cells from healthy donors, Susac syndrome patients and multiple sclerosis patients. The healthy donors served as controls matched for age and sex. Bulk CD8+ and CD4+ T cells were purified magnetically by negative isolation, whereas CD8+ TEMRA cells were enriched by FACS. Blood was collected in EDTA tubes and processed within 24 hours, with PBMCs isolated through density gradient centrifugation. PBMCs destined for TCR sequencing were cryopreserved in liquid nitrogen and later thawed in a 37 °C water bath. The sorted or isolated CD4+, CD8+ and CD8+ TEMRA cells reached a purity of at least 90%.

The rearranged chain carries TRBV10-3 and TRBJ2-5; the D gene could be either TRBD1 or TRBD2, each agreeing at 6 bases. This TCR was sampled from a human donor in good health. The sequenced sample consisted of CD4+ T cells from PBMCs. The CDR3 reads CAISESGGPSETQYF. The DNA sequence is given as TGTGCCATCAGTGAGTCCGGGGGCCCATCGGAGACCCAGTACTTC.